The next 31 T cell receptor beta chains were all read from a single sample in a study of blood T cells in healthy people across ages. PCR was performed a second time for about 7 to 11 cycles using a sample-barcoded 5' primer and a J-beta primer mix. TCRdb fed the 5' RACE reads into MiXCR, producing one record per CDR3 protein. The sample has around 1.5 million distinct CDR3 sequences, roughly 60% seen once. Source material: blood. Receptors were obtained from a young man in good health.

The chain combines TRBV7-2 with TRBJ1-2; D is unresolved. Looked up from germline, CDR1 is SGHTA and CDR2 is FQGNSA. CDR3 length equals 15 residues. The ends were cut back, 4 bases at V and 8 bases at J, with 20 bases in the middle. The CDR3: CASSSRGGKEGGYTF. As DNA, the CDR3 is TGTGCCAGCAGCTCCCGCGGAGGCAAAGAAGGAGGCTACACCTTC.

This rearrangement joins TRBV20-1 to TRBJ2-6; 7 bases agree with TRBD1. The CDR3 spans 13 residues. The germline CDR1 and CDR2 sequences are DFQATT and SNEGSKA (reference sequence). After removal of 5 bases from V and 2 bases from J, the junction contained 0 bases not matched to a gene. The CDR3 nucleotides read TGCAGTGCTGACAGGGCTGGGGCCAACGTCCTGACTTTC. It yields the protein CSADRAGANVLTF.

The chain uses TRBV29-1 and TRBJ2-1; perhaps TRBD1 as D (5 bases). Trimming pared 8 bases from V and 2 bases from J, leaving 16 bases between. Germline V gives CDR1 SQVTM, CDR2 ANQGSEA. The CDR3 is 14 residues long. For the CDR3, the DNA is TGCAGCCATACCGGACAAGAGGCCTACAATGAGCAGTTCTTC. This encodes CSHTGQEAYNEQFF.

The rearrangement links TRBV9 to TRBJ1-2, with a tentative D call TRBD1 (6 bases). Germline V lookup: CDR1 SGDLS, CDR2 YYNGEE. Trimming pared 0 bases from V and 8 bases from J, leaving 8 bases between. The CDR3 covers 12 residues. CDR3 residues: CASSVAGDGYTF. CDR3 nucleotides: TGTGCCAGCAGCGTAGCAGGGGACGGCTACACCTTC.

The chain employs TRBV28 and TRBJ2-1; TRBD1 might be the D (6 bases). Germline V gene lookup returns CDR1 MDHEN and CDR2 SYDVKM. This CDR3 contains 20 residues. The V gene lost 5 bases and the J gene lost 0 bases, with 26 bases spanning the gap. The chain's CDR3 is CASSTPTGPKKRSSYNEQFF. In nucleotides, the CDR3 is TGTGCCAGCAGTACACCGACAGGCCCCAAGAAACGAAGCTCCTACAATGAGCAGTTCTTC.

V and J are TRBV19 and TRBJ2-7; 7 bases align to TRBD2. CDR1 is LNHDA, CDR2 SQIVND, per germline (reference sequence). The CDR3 runs to 15 residues. With 5 bases clipped from V and 3 bases from J, the junction kept 10 bases outside the gene matches. The CDR3 nucleotides read TGTGCCAGTAGTCCGATGGGCGGGAGCAACTACGAGCAGTACTTC. Its protein is CASSPMGGSNYEQYF.

This clonotype was observed a handful of times. The V and J genes are TRBV7-9 and TRBJ2-7, with D tentatively TRBD2 (6 bases). The J call may be mistaken, given a closer DNA end match to TRBJ2-5. The CDR3 covers 15 residues. Germline CDR1 and CDR2: SEHNR and FQNEAQ (reference sequence). The CDR3 nucleotides read TGTGCCAGCAGCTTATATGGCGGGGAAAGGGAGACCCAGTACTTC. It codes for CASSLYGGERETQYF.

V gene TRBV7-2 combines with J gene TRBJ2-1; 7 nucleotides align to TRBD2. The DNA end is more similar to TRBJ2-7, so the J call may be wrong. Germline CDR1 is SGHTA and CDR2 is FQGNSA. This CDR3 is 14 amino acids long. The CDR3 region has the DNA TGTGCCAGCAGCCAACGGGGGGATCCCTACGAGCAGTACTTC. This translates into CASSQRGDPYEQYF.

CDR3 sequence: CASGEFSHNYGYTF. The CDR3 DNA is TGTGCCAGCGGCGAGTTCTCGCATAACTATGGCTACACCTTC. The V and J genes are TRBV12-3 or TRBV12-4 and TRBJ1-2; no firm D call. V lost 8 bases, J lost 1 base, and 14 bases lay in between. The CDR3 sequence is 14 residues long.

This clonotype is a singleton in its sample. This chain connects TRBV29-1 to TRBJ2-3; D gene ambiguous. Germline CDR1 is SQVTM and CDR2 is ANQGSEA. Trimming removed 8 bases from V and 2 bases from J, with 14 bases in between. CDR3 length: 13 amino acids. The CDR3 spells CSPRLGSTDTQYF. The CDR3, as DNA: TGCAGCCCTCGGCTTGGGTCCACAGATACGCAGTATTTT.

CDR3 amino acids: CSASGTDQETQYF. In DNA, the CDR3 is TGCAGTGCTAGTGGGACGGACCAAGAGACCCAGTACTTC. This chain links TRBV20-1 with TRBJ2-5; D possibly matches TRBD1 or TRBD2 (5 bases each). The CDR3 runs 13 residues. The ends were cut back, 3 bases at V and 0 bases at J, with 8 bases in the middle. CDR1 is DFQATT, CDR2 SNEGSKA, per germline (reference sequence).

With respect to this clonotype: A read error may account for a junction end that differs from germline. The chain has TRBV4-3 and TRBJ2-6; D is unresolved. The CDR3 contains 17 residues. Germline CDR1 LGHNA, CDR2 YSLEER. Here the CDR3 DNA reads TGCGCCTGCAGCCAAGATTATCACCTCTCTGAGGCCAACGTCCTGACTTTC. This encodes CACSQDYHLSEANVLTF.

This chain links TRBV4-1 with TRBJ2-2, with 9 bases fitting TRBD1. The trim removed 1 base at V and 3 bases at J, leaving 6 bases unmatched. Germline CDR1 reads MGHRA; CDR2 reads YSYEKL. This CDR3 comprises 17 residues. CDR3 protein: CASSQARDREDTGELFF. DNA for the CDR3: TGCGCCAGCAGCCAAGCTCGGGACAGGGAGGACACCGGGGAGCTGTTTTTT.

This chain connects TRBV7-6 to TRBJ2-3; no firm D call. V was shortened by 5 bases and J by 0 bases, with 12 bases between the two germline ends. CDR3 length: 15 residues. Germline V gene data show CDR1 as SGHVS and CDR2 as FNYEAQ. The CDR3 loop reads CASSPTAASTDTQYF. The CDR3 nucleotides read TGTGCCAGCAGCCCCACAGCCGCTAGCACAGATACGCAGTATTTT. The full variable domain, in which reference TRBV7-6 and TRBJ2-3 provide the parts outside the CDR3, is GAGVSQSPRYKVTKRGQDVALRCDPISGHVSLYWYRQALGQGPEFLTYFNYEAQQDKSGLPNDRFSAERPEGSISTLTIQRTEQRDSAMYRCASSPTAASTDTQYFGPGTRLTVL.

The CDR3 region is CASSLMRTEASNSPLHF. CDR3 bases: TGCGCCAGCAGCCTCATGAGGACTGAGGCCTCGAATTCACCCCTCCACTTT. This chain uses TRBV4-3 with TRBJ1-6; D is uncertain. The CDR3 is 17 residues long. The V end lost 4 bases, the J end lost 7 bases, and 20 bases lay between the germline ends. Looked up from germline, CDR1 is LGHNA and CDR2 is YSLEER.

The chain is built from TRBV5-1 and TRBJ1-1; D gene uncertain. The CDR3 runs 14 residues. V shed 4 bases and J shed 0 bases, with 10 bases lying between them. Germline V gene sequence: CDR1 SGHRS, CDR2 YFSETQ. Here the CDR3 reads CASSHDRLNTEAFF. The DNA for the CDR3 is TGCGCCAGCAGCCATGACCGCCTGAACACTGAAGCTTTCTTT.

The chain uses TRBV5-1 and TRBJ2-2; 7 bases align to TRBD1. Germline V gene sequence: CDR1 SGHRS, CDR2 YFSETQ. Losses at the gene ends were 3 bases for V and 3 bases for J; bases not matched to a gene: 11. The CDR3 consists of 17 residues. The CDR3 DNA reads as TGCGCCAGCAGCTCCCGAACCGGGACAGAACACACCGGGGAGCTGTTTTTT. It encodes CASSSRTGTEHTGELFF. Using reference TRBV5-1 and TRBJ2-2 for the parts outside the CDR3, the full variable domain is KAGVTQTPRYLIKTRGQQVTLSCSPISGHRSVSWYQQTPGQGLQFLFEYFSETQRNKGNFPGRFSGRQFSNSRSEMNVSTLELGDSALYLCASSSRTGTEHTGELFFGEGSRLTVL.

The chain links TRBV25-1 to TRBJ2-3; 12 bases map to TRBD2. Germline loops: CDR1 MGHDK, CDR2 SYGVNS. CDR3 size: 15 residues. V was clipped by 8 bases and J by 3 bases; unmatched bases: 6. The CDR3 nucleotides read TGTGCCAGCGGCCGACTAGCGGGAGCAACAGATACGCAGTATTTT. Translation: CASGRLAGATDTQYF.

The V and J genes are TRBV20-1 and TRBJ1-1; no definite D call. This CDR3 is 11 amino acids long. Trimming left V 5 bases short and J 9 bases short, with 13 bases between. The V gene's germline CDR1 is DFQATT and CDR2 SNEGSKA (reference sequence). The CDR3: CSAVILGKAFF. The DNA of the CDR3 is TGCAGTGCTGTTATCCTTGGTAAAGCTTTCTTT.

The rearrangement joins TRBV7-2 to TRBJ2-1; TRBD2 aligns across 8 bases. The J call could be wrong; TRBJ2-7 is a better fit for the DNA end. The CDR3 sequence is 17 residues long. The germline V gene has CDR1 SGHTA and CDR2 FQGNSA. CDR3 loop: CASSLVGLAGSYNEQYF. In nucleotides, the CDR3 is TGTGCCAGCAGCTTAGTGGGCCTAGCGGGCTCCTACAATGAGCAGTACTTC.

V usage is TRBV7-8 and J usage is TRBJ1-1, with a tentative D call TRBD1 (6 bases). CDR3 length: 14 residues. Germline lookup yields CDR1 SGHVS and CDR2 FQNEAQ. Trimming stripped 5 bases from V and 1 base from J, with 11 bases between. The DNA for the CDR3 is TGTGCCAGCAGCCTAGTACAGGGGAACACTGAAGCTTTCTTT. Its protein product is CASSLVQGNTEAFF.

The chain carries TRBV20-1 and TRBJ1-1; no clear D. The V gene's germline CDR1 is DFQATT and CDR2 SNEGSKA (reference sequence). Trimming shortened V by 3 bases and J by 4 bases, and 15 bases separated the two germline ends. CDR3 size: 14 residues. CDR3 nucleotides: TGCAGTGCTAGTATCCCCTTAACACCCACTGAAGCTTTCTTT. Protein product: CSASIPLTPTEAFF.

This clonotype was seen once. The chain combines TRBV9 with TRBJ1-5; a weak D match, TRBD1 (5 bases). The CDR3 has 16 amino acids. The ends were cut back, 4 bases at V and 2 bases at J, with 16 bases in the middle. CDR1 is SGDLS, CDR2 YYNGEE, per germline. The CDR3 sequence: CASSRGGGFGNQPQHF. DNA of the CDR3: TGTGCCAGCAGCCGTGGTGGGGGGTTCGGCAATCAGCCCCAGCATTTT.

This clonotype turned up a few times. As DNA, the CDR3 is TGTGCCATCAGTCCCCACCCCCCCACTAGCTACGAGCAGTACTTC. Encoded protein: CAISPHPPTSYEQYF. The chain employs TRBV10-3 and TRBJ2-7, with a weak D call TRBD2 (5 bases). The CDR3 is 15 amino acids. Looked up from germline, CDR1 is ENHRY and CDR2 is SYGVKD. Trimming took off 5 bases at V and 3 bases at J, with 17 bases between the two ends.

The chain combines TRBV29-1 with TRBJ1-3; 7 nucleotides match TRBD1. Germline-derived CDR1 and CDR2 are SQVTM and ANQGSEA. This CDR3 has 11 residues. V lost 4 bases, J lost 8 bases, and 2 bases stayed unmatched. Here the CDR3 reads CSVGTGDTIYF. The CDR3 nucleotides read TGCAGCGTTGGCACAGGGGACACCATATATTTT. Based on the CDR3 plus reference TRBV29-1 and TRBJ1-3, the full variable domain is SAVISQKPSRDICQRGTSLTIQCQVDSQVTMMFWYRQQPGQSLTLIATANQGSEATYESGFVIDKFPISRPNLTFSTLTVSNMSPEDSSIYLCSVGTGDTIYFGEGSWLTVV.

The genes are TRBV5-1 and TRBJ1-1; maybe TRBD1 (5 bases). The CDR3 runs 13 residues. Germline V gene data show CDR1 as SGHRS and CDR2 as YFSETQ. V was trimmed by 6 bases and J by 4 bases, leaving 13 bases between them. This CDR3 is CASKEEGSTEAFF. The CDR3 nucleotides read TGCGCCAGCAAAGAGGAGGGGTCCACTGAAGCTTTCTTT.

The chain employs TRBV7-8 and TRBJ2-7; TRBD1 matches at 9 bases. This CDR3 is 16 amino acids long. CDR1 is SGHVS, CDR2 FQNEAQ, per germline. V shed 5 bases, J shed 4 bases, and the junction held 12 bases outside the gene matches. The CDR3: CASSPTLDRGMYEQYF. CDR3 bases: TGTGCCAGCAGCCCCACTTTGGACAGGGGCATGTACGAGCAGTACTTC.

A few counts support this clonotype. The chain recombines TRBV6-2 or TRBV6-3 with TRBJ2-1; 7 bases map to TRBD2. Germline-derived CDR1 and CDR2 are MNHEY and SVGEGT. V gave up 6 bases and J gave up 5 bases; unmatched junction bases: 13. This CDR3 is 16 amino acids long. The CDR3 spells CASRPSSASGNNEQFF. The CDR3 nucleotides read TGTGCCAGCAGGCCCAGCTCGGCTAGCGGAAACAATGAGCAGTTCTTC.

The V gene is TRBV4-1, the J gene TRBJ2-1; D is ambiguous. Germline CDR1 is MGHRA and CDR2 is YSYEKL. V shed 3 bases and J shed 7 bases, with 10 bases lying between them. This CDR3 contains 13 residues. The CDR3: CASSQNHANEQFF. The CDR3 DNA reads as TGCGCCAGCAGCCAGAACCACGCAAATGAGCAGTTCTTC.

Points on this clonotype: One end of the junction does not line up with germline, which may come from a read error. This chain connects TRBV6-2 or TRBV6-3 to TRBJ2-1; either TRBD1 or TRBD2 may supply D (6 bases each). CDR1 MNHEY and CDR2 SVGEGT come from the germline V gene. The CDR3 totals 16 residues. Here the CDR3 reads CASSYLGGRSYSEQFF. As DNA, the CDR3 is TGTGCCAGCAGTTATCTCGGGGGCCGCTCCTACAGTGAGCAGTTCTTC.

The chain recombines TRBV4-1 with TRBJ2-7; 8 positions agree with TRBD2. J gave up 2 bases and V 0 bases, and 6 bases lay outside the gene matches. The CDR3 totals 16 residues. Germline CDR1 MGHRA, CDR2 YSYEKL. The CDR3 loop reads CASSQEAAGGAYEQYF. The CDR3 DNA follows: TGCGCCAGCAGCCAAGAAGCGGCGGGAGGCGCCTACGAGCAGTACTTC.